The 25 T cell receptor beta chains below come from one sample, sequenced in a study of T cells after posttransplantation cyclophosphamide. Using immunoSEQ multiplex PCR, the repertoire was profiled, and TCRdb retains in-frame clones only, with some absent. Found here are around 40,000 clones, 90% of them singletons; the top ten hold about 2.5%. Busulfan-fludarabine conditioning, marrow transplant, and cyclophosphamide on days +3 and +4 were administered. The source material was PBMCs, sampled roughly 59 days after allogeneic stem cell transplant with posttransplant cyclophosphamide. These receptors were obtained from a male patient between 60 and 69 years old who received an allogeneic stem cell transplant from a related donor and was CMV-positive. Some T cells may have come from the graft donor.

A single count supports this clone. The chain recombines TRBV19 with TRBJ1-1; the D gene is possibly TRBD1 (5 bases). The germline V gene has CDR1 LNHDA and CDR2 SQIVND (reference sequence). The CDR3 is 14 amino acids. The V gene lost 3 bases and the J gene lost 2 bases, with 10 bases spanning the gap. The CDR3 DNA reads as TGTGCCAGTAGTATCCAGGGCGGAAACACTGAAGCTTTCTTT. The encoded protein is CASSIQGGNTEAFF.

CDR3 sequence (DNA): TGTGCCAGCAGCCCAGCAGGGACAACAAACTATGGCTACACCTTC. Translation gives CASSPAGTTNYGYTF. The rearrangement joins TRBV9 to TRBJ1-2, with D possibly being TRBD1 (6 bases). The germline V gene has CDR1 SGDLS and CDR2 YYNGEE. V was shortened by 4 bases and J by 2 bases, with 15 bases between the two germline ends. CDR3 length: 15 residues.

The chain uses TRBV4-1 and TRBJ1-3; D ambiguous. In germline, CDR1 is MGHRA, CDR2 YSYEKL. Trimming removed 2 bases from V and 4 bases from J, with 12 bases in between. The CDR3 is 15 amino acids. In DNA form, the CDR3 reads TGCGCCAGCAGCCAAAGCGGACTAAAGGGAAACACCATATATTTT. Its translation: CASSQSGLKGNTIYF.

The CDR3 DNA is TGTGCCAGCAGCTTAGATCGGAGTCAGCCCCAGCATTTT. Translated: CASSLDRSQPQHF. This chain joins TRBV11-2 and TRBJ1-5; no reliable D call. Germline-derived CDR1 and CDR2 are SGHAT and FQNNGV. Deletions cut 0 bases from V and 6 bases from J, with 6 bases between. The CDR3 has 13 amino acids.

The gene calls are TRBV5-1 and TRBJ2-3, with a possible D match to TRBD2 (6 bases). Germline CDR1 and CDR2: SGHRS and YFSETQ. V was pared by 4 bases and J by 1 base, with 16 bases between. The CDR3 has 16 amino acids. As DNA, the CDR3 is TGCGCCAGCAGCCCCAGTGGGAGGTTTGGCACAGATACGCAGTATTTT. Translating gives CASSPSGRFGTDTQYF.

This clone was recorded a few times. The CDR3: CASSRGAGIQYF. DNA for the CDR3: TGTGCCAGCAGCCGGGGGGCAGGCATTCAGTACTTC. The gene calls are TRBV7-2 and TRBJ2-4, with a possible D match to TRBD2 (7 bases). The CDR3 runs to 12 residues. V dropped 5 bases and J dropped 9 bases, with 11 bases sitting between them. Germline assignment: CDR1 SGHTA and CDR2 FQGNSA. Variable domain in full (rest from reference TRBV7-2 and TRBJ2-4): GAGVSQSPSNKVTEKGKDVELRCDPISGHTALYWYRQSLGQGLEFLIYFQGNSAPDKSGLPSDRFSAERTGGSVSTLTIQRTQQEDSAVYLCASSRGAGIQYFGAGTRLSVL.

V is TRBV9 and J is TRBJ2-3; tentative D call: TRBD1 (5 bases). The CDR3 length is 14 residues. V was trimmed by 3 bases and J by 6 bases, leaving 14 bases between them. The germline V gene has CDR1 SGDLS and CDR2 YYNGEE. The CDR3 nucleotides read TGTGCCAGCAGCGCAACGGCAGGGAAGGATACGCAGTATTTT. Translating gives CASSATAGKDTQYF.

V and J are TRBV4-1 and TRBJ2-4, with 12 bases matching TRBD2. With 0 bases clipped from V and 4 bases from J, the junction kept 13 bases outside the gene matches. This CDR3 region has 20 residues. Per the germline V gene, CDR1 is MGHRA and CDR2 is YSYEKL. CDR3 in DNA: TGCGCCAGCAGCCAAGATCGGACTAGCGGGGACGTAGTCAAGAAAAACATTCAGTACTTC. This encodes CASSQDRTSGDVVKKNIQYF.

The chain joins TRBV4-1 to TRBJ1-4; 7 bases fit TRBD1. The germline gives CDR1 MGHRA, CDR2 YSYEKL. The V segment lost 1 base and the J segment 6 bases; nucleotides outside the gene matches: 8. This CDR3 comprises 16 residues. The chain's CDR3 is CASSQVAQGGYEKLFF. Here the CDR3 DNA reads TGCGCCAGCAGCCAAGTAGCCCAGGGGGGCTATGAAAAACTGTTTTTT.

V usage is TRBV18 and J usage is TRBJ1-2, with TRBD1 as a possible D gene (5 bases). The CDR3 sequence is 16 residues long. Germline V gene data show CDR1 as KGHSH and CDR2 as LQKENI. V was cut by 6 bases and J by 6 bases, with 23 bases left in between. As DNA, the CDR3 is TGTGCCAGCTCTAACCTACCGGGGGACCTAAATGATGGCTACACCTTC. Amino acid sequence: CASSNLPGDLNDGYTF.

This chain links TRBV2 with TRBJ2-1; 8 bases are a match to TRBD1. The V and J ends lost 8 bases and 4 bases, in that order; junction bases with no gene match: 4. CDR1 SNHLY and CDR2 FYNNEI come from the germline V gene. The CDR3 loop spans 13 amino acids. CDR3 residues: CASGQGSYNEQFF. The CDR3 DNA sequence: TGTGCCAGCGGACAGGGATCTTACAATGAGCAGTTCTTC.

A single count supports this clone. V gene TRBV28 combines with J gene TRBJ1-4; D unresolved. The V and J ends lost 7 bases and 5 bases respectively, with 8 bases between them. Germline lookup yields CDR1 MDHEN and CDR2 SYDVKM. This CDR3 is 12 amino acids long. This chain's CDR3 is CASNWRNEKLFF. The CDR3 nucleotides read TGTGCCAGCAATTGGAGGAATGAAAAACTGTTTTTT.

The chain uses TRBV7-8 and TRBJ1-5; TRBD1 is a possible D gene (5 bases). The length of the CDR3 is 14 residues. The V and J ends lost 5 bases and 4 bases respectively, with 12 bases between them. Germline V gives CDR1 SGHVS, CDR2 FQNEAQ. CDR3 loop: CASSGVGRNQPQHF. CDR3 DNA sequence: TGTGCCAGCAGCGGAGTGGGGCGGAATCAGCCCCAGCATTTT.

The rearrangement uses TRBV4-1 and TRBJ1-2; D call uncertain. Trimming left V 1 base short and J 4 bases short, with 4 bases between. This CDR3 has 12 amino acids. Germline CDR1 reads MGHRA; CDR2 reads YSYEKL. The CDR3 region has the DNA TGCGCCAGCAGCCAAGTCAGCTATGGCTACACCTTC. Translation gives CASSQVSYGYTF.

The chain has TRBV30 and TRBJ1-2; 8 bases line up with TRBD1. In germline, CDR1 is GTSNPN, CDR2 SVGIG (reference sequence). V lost 0 bases and J lost 5; bases outside the gene matches: 5. The CDR3 extends over 14 amino acids. The CDR3 DNA follows: TGTGCCTGGAGTGTGGACAGGGTGCGATATGGCTACACCTTC. Its translation: CAWSVDRVRYGYTF.

This chain joins TRBV30 and TRBJ1-5; unclear D gene. This CDR3 is built from 13 residues. The V end lost 5 bases, the J end lost 12 bases, and 20 bases lay between the germline ends. Germline-derived CDR1 and CDR2 are GTSNPN and SVGIG (reference sequence). The CDR3 region has the DNA TGTGCCTGGGCCGATGGACTGACCGGGAACCAGCATTTT. Translated, it gives CAWADGLTGNQHF.

This chain uses TRBV5-4 with TRBJ2-7; D gene uncertain. Germline loops: CDR1 SGHNT, CDR2 YYREEE (reference sequence). CDR3 length equals 12 residues. The V end lost 4 bases, the J end lost 3 bases, and 8 bases lay between the germline ends. The CDR3 DNA reads as TGTGCCAGCAGCCTAAGACTCTACGAGCAGTACGTC. Encoded protein: CASSLRLYEQYV.

This chain connects TRBV19 to TRBJ1-5; no reliable D call. V lost 4 bases, J lost 1 base, and 14 bases lay in between. The germline CDR1 and CDR2 sequences are LNHDA and SQIVND (reference sequence). The CDR3 covers 16 residues. The CDR3 sequence is CASSRLGVESNQPQHF. In nucleotides, the CDR3 is TGTGCCAGTAGTAGGCTCGGGGTTGAGAGCAATCAGCCCCAGCATTTT. The full variable domain, in which reference TRBV19 and TRBJ1-5 provide the parts outside the CDR3, is DGGITQSPKYLFRKEGQNVTLSCEQNLNHDAMYWYRQDPGQGLRLIYYSQIVNDFQKGDIAEGYSVSREKKESFPLTVTSAQKNPTAFYLCASSRLGVESNQPQHFGDGTRLSIL.

This rearrangement joins TRBV15 to TRBJ2-5; D is unresolved. This CDR3 has 13 amino acids. Per the germline V gene, CDR1 is LNHNV and CDR2 is YYDKDF (reference sequence). The V end lost 0 bases, the J end lost 5 bases, and 7 bases lay between the germline ends. Here the CDR3 reads CATSRDELETQYF. As DNA, the CDR3 is TGTGCCACCAGCAGAGATGAGCTCGAGACCCAGTACTTC.

This clone is termed medium-sized. The chain joins TRBV6-4 to TRBJ2-3; 7 bases fit TRBD2. The CDR3 consists of 14 residues. Germline CDR1 MRHNA, CDR2 SNTAGT. V lost 4 bases, J lost 1 base, and 2 bases stayed unmatched. CDR3 in DNA: TGTGCCAGCAGTGCCCGGGGGGGCACAGATACGCAGTATTTT. Protein: CASSARGGTDTQYF.

The chain recombines TRBV6-6 with TRBJ1-6; 7 bases are shared with TRBD1. V shed 5 bases and J 8 bases; nucleotides not matched to a gene: 3. Per the germline V gene, CDR1 is MNHNY and CDR2 is SVGAGI (reference sequence). This CDR3 has 13 amino acids. The CDR3 sequence: CASSATGDSPLHF. For the CDR3, the DNA is TGTGCCAGCAGTGCAACAGGGGATTCACCCCTCCACTTT.

The CDR3 region is CASSQEGASGGANEQFF. CDR3 in DNA: TGCGCCAGCAGCCAAGAGGGTGCTAGCGGGGGGGCCAATGAGCAGTTCTTC. This chain links TRBV4-1 with TRBJ2-1; 12 bases line up with TRBD2. Losses at the gene ends were 0 bases for V and 6 bases for J; bases not matched to a gene: 6. The CDR3 loop spans 17 amino acids. Germline CDR1 reads MGHRA; CDR2 reads YSYEKL.

The chain uses TRBV5-6 and TRBJ2-2; D not resolved. Germline V gives CDR1 SGHDT, CDR2 YYEEEE. Trimming pared 4 bases from V and 5 bases from J, leaving 12 bases between. The CDR3 consists of 14 residues. The CDR3 region has the DNA TGTGCCAGCAGCATCACAGTTGGTACCGGGGAGCTGTTTTTT. Amino acids: CASSITVGTGELFF.

This chain connects TRBV7-9 to TRBJ1-5, with 9 bases that match TRBD1. Trimming removed 5 bases from V and 5 bases from J; junction bases left unmatched: 1. From germline, CDR1 is SEHNR and CDR2 FQNEAQ (reference sequence). The CDR3 is made up of 13 amino acids. CDR3 protein: CASSGTGYQPQHF. The CDR3 DNA follows: TGTGCCAGCAGCGGGACAGGGTATCAGCCCCAGCATTTT. Drawing the rest from reference TRBV7-9 and TRBJ1-5, the complete variable domain is DTGVSQNPRHKITKRGQNVTFRCDPISEHNRLYWYRQTLGQGPEFLTYFQNEAQLEKSRLLSDRFSAERPKGSFSTLEIQRTEQGDSAMYLCASSGTGYQPQHFGDGTRLSIL.

This clone was seen a single time. The gene calls are TRBV30 and TRBJ1-2; 7 bases map to TRBD1. The J segment lost 5 bases and the V segment lost 2 bases, leaving 8 bases of the junction unmatched. In germline, CDR1 is GTSNPN, CDR2 SVGIG (reference sequence). The CDR3 length is 14 residues. CDR3 DNA: TGTGCCTGGAGTCTGGACAGGCCGCTGTATGGCTACACCTTC. Amino acids: CAWSLDRPLYGYTF.